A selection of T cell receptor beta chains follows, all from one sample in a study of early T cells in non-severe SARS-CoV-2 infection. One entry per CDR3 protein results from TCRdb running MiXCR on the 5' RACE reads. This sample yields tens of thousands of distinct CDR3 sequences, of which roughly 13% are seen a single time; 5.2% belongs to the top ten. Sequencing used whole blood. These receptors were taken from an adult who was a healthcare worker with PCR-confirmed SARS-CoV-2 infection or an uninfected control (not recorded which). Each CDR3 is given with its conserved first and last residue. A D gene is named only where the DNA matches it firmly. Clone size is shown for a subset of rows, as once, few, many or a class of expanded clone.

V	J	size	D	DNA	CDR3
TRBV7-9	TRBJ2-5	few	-	TGTGCCAGCAGCTTTACAGGGGAGGGGGAGACCCAGTACTTC	CASSFTGEGETQYF
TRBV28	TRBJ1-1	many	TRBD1	TGTGCCAGCAGTTCCCCGGGACAGGGCACTGAAGCTTTCTTT	CASSSPGQGTEAFF
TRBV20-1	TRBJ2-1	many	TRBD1	TGCAGTGCCCCCTCTTCGGGGACAGGAGATAACAATGAGCAGTTCTTC	CSAPSSGTGDNNEQFF
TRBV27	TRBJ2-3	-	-	TGTGCCAGCAGTTACCTGACAAGCACAGATACGCAGTATTTT	CASSYLTSTDTQYF
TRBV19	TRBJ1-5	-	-	TGTGCCAGTAGTGACAGTAGCAATCAGCCCCAGCATTTT	CASSDSSNQPQHF
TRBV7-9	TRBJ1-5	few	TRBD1	TGTGCCAGCAGCGGGGGACAGGGACAGCCCCAGCATTTT	CASSGGQGQPQHF
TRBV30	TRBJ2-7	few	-	TGTGCCTGGAAAGGGGTAGGGGCCCTCGAGCAGTACTTC	CAWKGVGALEQYF
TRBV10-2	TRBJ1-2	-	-	TGCGCCAGCAGTGAACGGACTTTCTACACCTTC	CASSERTFYTF
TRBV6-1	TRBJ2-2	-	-	TGTGCCAGCAGTGTCTCCTACACCGGGGAGCTGTTTTTT	CASSVSYTGELFF
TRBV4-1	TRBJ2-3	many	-	TGCGCCAGCAGCCCCCCCGGCGCAGATACGCAGTATTTT	CASSPPGADTQYF
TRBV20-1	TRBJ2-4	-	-	TGCAGTGCACGGGTGGCGGCCAAAAACATTCAGTACTTC	CSARVAAKNIQYF
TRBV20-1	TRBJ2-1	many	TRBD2	TGCAGTGCTACTAGCGGGAGTTGGGAGGAGCAGTTCTTC	CSATSGSWEEQFF
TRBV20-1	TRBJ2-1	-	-	TGCAGTGCTAGAGATCCGGGGCTAGGGATTTTC	CSARDPGLGIF
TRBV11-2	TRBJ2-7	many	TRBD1	TGTGCCAGCAGCCGTACGACAGGGGGCCACGAGCAGTACTTC	CASSRTTGGHEQYF
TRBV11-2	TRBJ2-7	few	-	TGTGCCAGCAGCTTTTTACCTACCGAGCAGTACTTC	CASSFLPTEQYF